Below are 27 T cell receptor beta chains sequenced from a single sample in a study of blood T cell repertoires in COVID-19. Assay used: immunoSEQ multiplex PCR; TCRdb lists only in-frame clones, some missing. The data contain 250,000 to 300,000 clones, more than 80% of them singletons. The sample was peripheral blood. These receptors were taken from a woman between 25 and 40 years old with active or convalescent COVID-19.

V is TRBV27 and J is TRBJ2-7; 8 positions agree with TRBD1. Germline V gives CDR1 MNHEY, CDR2 SMNVEV (reference sequence). Trimming cost V 5 bases and J 1 base; bases outside gene matches: 10. The CDR3 extends over 16 amino acids. In nucleotides, the CDR3 is TGTGCCAGCAGTGCCCTGGGGACAGGACAATCCTACGAGCAGTACTTC. This translates into CASSALGTGQSYEQYF.

V usage is TRBV7-9 and J usage is TRBJ2-7; TRBD1 agrees at 8 bases. Losses at the gene ends were 4 bases for V and 2 bases for J; bases not matched to a gene: 4. The CDR3 totals 14 residues. Germline CDR1 and CDR2: SEHNR and FQNEAQ (reference sequence). The CDR3 region is CASSSDRGPYEQYF. DNA of the CDR3: TGTGCCAGCAGCTCAGACAGGGGTCCCTACGAGCAGTACTTC.

The V and J genes are TRBV6-5 and TRBJ2-7, with a weak D call TRBD2 (6 bases). CDR1 and CDR2 from the germline V gene are MNHEY and SVGAGI. The CDR3 sequence is 15 residues long. Trimming stripped 5 bases from V and 1 base from J, with 15 bases between. CDR3 amino acids: CASSKPSGTSYEQYF. Here the CDR3 DNA reads TGTGCCAGCAGTAAACCCTCCGGGACTTCCTACGAGCAGTACTTC.

The chain links TRBV30 to TRBJ2-1, with 8 nucleotides matching TRBD1. V lost 2 bases and J lost 10; bases outside the gene matches: 4. The CDR3 is made up of 12 amino acids. Germline CDR1 reads GTSNPN; CDR2 reads SVGIG (reference sequence). The CDR3 spells CAWSRQGPEQFF. In DNA form, the CDR3 reads TGTGCCTGGAGTCGACAGGGGCCGGAGCAGTTCTTC. Supplemented by reference TRBV30 and TRBJ2-1, the full variable domain reads SQTIHQWPATLVQPVGSPLSLECTVEGTSNPNLYWYRQAAGRGLQLLFYSVGIGQISSEVPQNLSASRPQDRQFILSSKKLLLSDSGFYLCAWSRQGPEQFFGPGTRLTVL.

This rearrangement joins TRBV6-2 or TRBV6-3 to TRBJ1-1; D call uncertain. CDR3 size: 16 residues. Germline CDR1 is MNHEY and CDR2 is SVGEGT. V gave up 5 bases and J gave up 3 bases, with 19 bases separating them. The CDR3 region is CASSPLRPGVHTEAFF. Here the CDR3 DNA reads TGTGCCAGCAGTCCCCTAAGGCCCGGGGTACACACTGAAGCTTTCTTT.

This clone turned up a few times. The chain joins TRBV20-1 to TRBJ2-1; D is possibly TRBD1 (6 bases). Germline V gene sequence: CDR1 DFQATT, CDR2 SNEGSKA (reference sequence). The CDR3 spans 11 residues. The V and J ends lost 5 bases and 10 bases respectively, with 12 bases between them. CDR3 loop: CSARTRGEQFF. In DNA form, the CDR3 reads TGCAGTGCTCGCACTAGGGGGGAGCAGTTCTTC.

V gene TRBV7-6 combines with J gene TRBJ2-3; weak D call: TRBD2 (6 bases). The CDR3 spans 19 residues. The V and J ends lost 5 bases and 0 bases respectively, with 24 bases between them. Germline CDR1 and CDR2: SGHVS and FNYEAQ. In DNA form, the CDR3 reads TGTGCCAGCAGCCCCCGCCCCCTACTAGCAGAGACTAGCACAGATACGCAGTATTTT. Protein: CASSPRPLLAETSTDTQYF.

This CDR3 reads CAISSGQGNQPQHF. In nucleotides, the CDR3 is TGTGCCATCAGTTCCGGACAGGGCAATCAGCCCCAGCATTTT. The chain combines TRBV10-3 with TRBJ1-5; 7 bases are a match to TRBD1. The junction had 3 bases not matched to a gene; V was cut back by 5 bases and J by 2 bases. CDR1 is ENHRY and CDR2 is SYGVKD in the germline V gene. The CDR3 sequence is 14 residues long.

This chain links TRBV14 with TRBJ1-1; D is uncertain. The V end was cut by 3 bases, the J end by 3 bases, with 8 bases between. Per the germline V gene, CDR1 is SGHDN and CDR2 is FVKESK. There are 13 residues in the CDR3. The CDR3 DNA sequence: TGTGCCAGCAGCCAGCAGGAGGACACTGAAGCTTTCTTT. Translated, it gives CASSQQEDTEAFF.

A single count supports this clone. Here the CDR3 DNA reads TGTGCCAGTAGTTTGCCGGGACAGGGGTCCTACGAGCAGTACTTC. Translating it yields CASSLPGQGSYEQYF. The V gene is TRBV19, the J gene TRBJ2-7; TRBD1 aligns across 10 bases. The length of the CDR3 is 15 residues. The germline V gene has CDR1 LNHDA and CDR2 SQIVND (reference sequence). Trimming cost V 5 bases and J 1 base; bases outside gene matches: 5.

The chain carries TRBV30 and TRBJ1-4, with TRBD1 identical over 9 bases. V shed 1 base, J shed 8 bases, and the junction held 5 bases outside the gene matches. Per germline, CDR1 GTSNPN and CDR2 SVGIG (reference sequence). The CDR3 is 14 amino acids. CDR3 coding DNA: TGTGCCTGGAGTGGGGACAGGGCAGAGGAAAAACTGTTTTTT. Its translation is CAWSGDRAEEKLFF.

The chain joins TRBV6-5 to TRBJ1-1, with no clear D. With 7 bases removed from V and 0 bases from J, the gap between germline ends came to 15 bases. The CDR3 length is 15 residues. Germline V CDR1 and CDR2: MNHEY, SVGAGI. CDR3 in DNA: TGTGCCAGCACCCCCCTGGCAGTATTGAACACTGAAGCTTTCTTT. Translation gives CASTPLAVLNTEAFF.

This clone was observed once. As DNA, the CDR3 is TGCGCCAGCAGTGACCGTGGGACAGGGGGCTATAATGAGCAGTTCTTC. Translated, it gives CASSDRGTGGYNEQFF. The chain employs TRBV10-1 and TRBJ2-1; 12 nucleotides line up with TRBD1. The CDR3 is 16 amino acids. From germline, CDR1 is WNHNN and CDR2 SYGVQD (reference sequence). The V segment lost 3 bases and the J segment 7 bases; nucleotides outside the gene matches: 7.

This clone showed up just a few times. CDR3 coding DNA: TGTGCCAGCAGTGGACTTGAGACCACTGAAGCTTTCTTT. Its protein is CASSGLETTEAFF. The chain has TRBV28 and TRBJ1-1; D gene ambiguous. Trimming took off 5 bases at V and 4 bases at J, with 11 bases between the two ends. The CDR3 extends over 13 amino acids. CDR1 and CDR2 (germline): MDHEN, SYDVKM.

The genes are TRBV7-9 and TRBJ1-2; no reliable D call. This CDR3 region has 12 residues. Germline V gives CDR1 SEHNR, CDR2 FQNEAQ (reference sequence). Trimming pared 6 bases from V and 7 bases from J, leaving 12 bases between. The CDR3 loop reads CASRHSTTGYTF. The CDR3 bases are TGTGCCAGCAGGCATTCGACTACTGGCTACACCTTC.

This clone was detected a few times. The chain has TRBV6-6 and TRBJ2-7; 8 bases are shared with TRBD2. This CDR3 region has 13 residues. Per the germline V gene, CDR1 is MNHNY and CDR2 is SVGAGI (reference sequence). Unmatched junction bases numbered 8, after V lost 8 bases and J lost 5 bases. In DNA, the CDR3 is TGTGCCAGCCCGGGACTAGGGGTCCACGAGCAGTACTTC. Translation gives CASPGLGVHEQYF.

The J gene is TRBJ1-6, the V gene TRBV6-2 or TRBV6-3, with a tentative D call TRBD1 (5 bases). Germline V gives CDR1 MNHEY, CDR2 SVGEGT. The V end lost 2 bases, the J end lost 6 bases, and 17 bases lay between the germline ends. The CDR3 runs 17 residues. Here the CDR3 DNA reads TGTGCCAGCAGTTACCAGGACTATCAGGGCTCTAATTCACCCCTCCACTTT. Residues: CASSYQDYQGSNSPLHF.

This sequence joins TRBV6-2 or TRBV6-3 and TRBJ2-3, with 9 bases fitting TRBD2. V shed 5 bases and J 2 bases; nucleotides not matched to a gene: 8. This CDR3 has 16 residues. Germline loops: CDR1 MNHEY, CDR2 SVGEGT. DNA for the CDR3: TGTGCCAGCAGTCCCGCGGGGGGGGGCATCACAGATACGCAGTATTTT. Protein product: CASSPAGGGITDTQYF.

This clone was recorded once. The V and J genes are TRBV5-1 and TRBJ2-5, with D possibly TRBD2 on 6 matching bases. The CDR3 spans 15 residues. Looked up from germline, CDR1 is SGHRS and CDR2 is YFSETQ. V gave up 0 bases and J gave up 5 bases, with 14 bases separating them. The CDR3 is CASSLGALGGETQYF. The CDR3 DNA follows: TGCGCCAGCAGCTTGGGGGCACTCGGAGGGGAGACCCAGTACTTC.

The chain couples TRBV19 to TRBJ2-7, with 9 bases fitting TRBD2. V trimming: 5 bases; J trimming: 0 bases; junction bases outside the gene matches: 8. Germline V gene sequence: CDR1 LNHDA, CDR2 SQIVND (reference sequence). The CDR3 loop spans 16 amino acids. CDR3 region: CASSGVSGGLSYEQYF. CDR3 in DNA: TGTGCCAGTAGTGGAGTTAGCGGGGGCCTCTCCTACGAGCAGTACTTC.

V and J are TRBV5-4 and TRBJ2-7, with 9 nucleotides matching TRBD2. The CDR3 covers 15 residues. V lost 4 bases to trimming and J lost 7 bases; unmatched junction nucleotides: 12. From germline, CDR1 is SGHNT and CDR2 YYREEE (reference sequence). CDR3 amino acids: CASSKGTSSSGEQYF. Written as DNA, the CDR3 is TGTGCCAGCAGCAAAGGGACTAGCAGCTCGGGAGAGCAGTACTTC. Filled out from reference TRBV5-4 and TRBJ2-7, the complete variable domain reads ETGVTQSPTHLIKTRGQQVTLRCSSQSGHNTVSWYQQALGQGPQFIFQYYREEENGRGNFPPRFSGLQFPNYSSELNVNALELDDSALYLCASSKGTSSSGEQYFGPGTRLTVT.

This chain connects TRBV20-1 to TRBJ1-1; D possibly corresponds to TRBD1 (5 bases). V was shortened by 4 bases and J by 8 bases, with 11 bases between the two germline ends. The germline gives CDR1 DFQATT, CDR2 SNEGSKA (reference sequence). This CDR3 has 11 amino acids. The DNA for the CDR3 is TGCAGTGCTAAACGGGGGGTGGAAGCTTTCTTT. Protein product: CSAKRGVEAFF.

This chain links TRBV7-7 with TRBJ1-3; 10 positions match TRBD1. The CDR3 is 17 residues long. CDR1 and CDR2 (germline): SSHAT, FNYEAQ (reference sequence). The CDR3 DNA is TGTGCTGCCCGTTGCAAGTCCGGGACAGGGGAAGGAAACACCATATATTTT. It encodes CAARCKSGTGEGNTIYF.

About this clone: This same CDR3 is encoded by further DNA sequences in the sample. The rearrangement joins TRBV28 to TRBJ1-5, with no clear D. This CDR3 contains 14 residues. CDR1 is MDHEN, CDR2 SYDVKM, per germline. V lost 3 bases and J lost 6, with 12 bases in between. CDR3 nucleotide sequence: TGTGCCAGCAGTTTCGGAGTACGAGGTCAGCCCCAGCATTTT. This codes for CASSFGVRGQPQHF.

This sequence joins TRBV30 and TRBJ2-1; 7 nucleotides match TRBD1. There are 15 residues in the CDR3. V shed 3 bases and J 0 bases; nucleotides not matched to a gene: 5. Per the germline V gene, CDR1 is GTSNPN and CDR2 is SVGIG (reference sequence). CDR3 sequence: CAWSRQGSSYNEQFF. The DNA of the CDR3 is TGTGCCTGGAGCCGACAGGGAAGCTCCTACAATGAGCAGTTCTTC.

The CDR3 here is CASSLGSPPEKLFF. CDR3 DNA sequence: TGTGCCAGCAGCCTGGGCTCCCCACCTGAAAAACTGTTTTTT. This chain links TRBV3-1 (or the pseudogene TRBV3-2) with TRBJ1-4; D unresolved. CDR3 size: 14 residues. In germline, CDR1 is LGHDT, CDR2 YNNKEL (reference sequence). With 4 bases removed from V and 7 bases from J, the gap between germline ends came to 13 bases.

This chain links TRBV19 with TRBJ2-7; TRBD1 aligns across 7 bases. CDR1 and CDR2 (germline): LNHDA, SQIVND (reference sequence). J was trimmed by 3 bases and V by 5 bases; bases with no gene match: 7. There are 14 residues in the CDR3. CDR3 residues: CASSLQRDSYEQYF. For the CDR3, the DNA is TGTGCCAGTAGTCTCCAAAGGGACAGCTACGAGCAGTACTTC.